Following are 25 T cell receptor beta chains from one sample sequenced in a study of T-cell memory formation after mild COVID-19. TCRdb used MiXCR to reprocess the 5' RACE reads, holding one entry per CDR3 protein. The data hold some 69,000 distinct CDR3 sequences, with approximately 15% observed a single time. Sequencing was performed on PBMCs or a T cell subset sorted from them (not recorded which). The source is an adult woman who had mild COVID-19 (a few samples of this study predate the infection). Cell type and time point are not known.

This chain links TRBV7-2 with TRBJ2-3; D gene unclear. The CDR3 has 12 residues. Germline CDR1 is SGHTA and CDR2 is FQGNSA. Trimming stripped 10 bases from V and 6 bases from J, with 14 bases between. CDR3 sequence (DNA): TGTGCCACCTTGGGGATCACGGATACGCAGTATTTT. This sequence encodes CATLGITDTQYF.

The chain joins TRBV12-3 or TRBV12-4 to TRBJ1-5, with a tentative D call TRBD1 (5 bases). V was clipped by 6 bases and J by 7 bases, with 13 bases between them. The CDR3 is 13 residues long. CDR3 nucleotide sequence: TGTGCCAGCAGCGACGGGGGAGGACAGCCCCAGCATTTT. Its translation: CASSDGGGQPQHF.

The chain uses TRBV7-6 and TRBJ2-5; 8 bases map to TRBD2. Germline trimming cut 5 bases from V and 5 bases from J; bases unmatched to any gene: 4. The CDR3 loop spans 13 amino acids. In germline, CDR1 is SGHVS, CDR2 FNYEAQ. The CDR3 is CASSAPGGETQYF. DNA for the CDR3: TGTGCCAGCAGCGCTCCGGGGGGGGAGACCCAGTACTTC.

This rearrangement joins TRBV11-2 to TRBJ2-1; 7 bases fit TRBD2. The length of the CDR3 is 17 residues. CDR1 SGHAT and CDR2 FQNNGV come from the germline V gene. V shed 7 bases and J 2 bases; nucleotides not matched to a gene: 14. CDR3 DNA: TGTGCCAGCACCCGGTCCGTTCCGGGAGGTCCCTACAATGAGCAGTTCTTC. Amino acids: CASTRSVPGGPYNEQFF.

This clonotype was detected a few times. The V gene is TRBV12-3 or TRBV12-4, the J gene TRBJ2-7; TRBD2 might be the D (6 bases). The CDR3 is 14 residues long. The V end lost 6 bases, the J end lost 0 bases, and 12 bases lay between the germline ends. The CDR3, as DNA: TGTGCCAGCAGCGGACTACCGGGCTCCTACGAGCAGTACTTC. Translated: CASSGLPGSYEQYF.

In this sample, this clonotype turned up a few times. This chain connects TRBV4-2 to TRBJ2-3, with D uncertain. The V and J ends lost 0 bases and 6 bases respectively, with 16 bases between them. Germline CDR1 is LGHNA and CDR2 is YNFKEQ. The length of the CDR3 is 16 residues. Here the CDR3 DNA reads TGTGCCAGCAGCCAAGACGATGCGCCTAACGGGGATACGCAGTATTTT. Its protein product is CASSQDDAPNGDTQYF.

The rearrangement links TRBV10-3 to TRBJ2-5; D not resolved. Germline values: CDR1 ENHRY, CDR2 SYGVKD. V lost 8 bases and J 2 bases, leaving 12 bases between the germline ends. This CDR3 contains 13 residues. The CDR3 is CAISVTRQETQYF. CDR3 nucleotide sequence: TGTGCCATCTCGGTTACGCGGCAAGAGACCCAGTACTTC.

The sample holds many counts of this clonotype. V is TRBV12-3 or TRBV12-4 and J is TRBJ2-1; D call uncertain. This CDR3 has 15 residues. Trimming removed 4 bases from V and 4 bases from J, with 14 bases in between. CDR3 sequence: CASSSVGGGYNEQFF. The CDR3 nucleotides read TGTGCCAGCAGTTCCGTGGGCGGCGGATACAATGAGCAGTTCTTC.

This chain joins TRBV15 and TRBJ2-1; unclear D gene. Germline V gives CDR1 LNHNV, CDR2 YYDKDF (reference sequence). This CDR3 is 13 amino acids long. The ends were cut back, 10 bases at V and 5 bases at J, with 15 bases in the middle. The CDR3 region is CAILGPPDNEQFF. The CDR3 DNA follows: TGTGCCATTTTGGGCCCTCCGGACAATGAGCAGTTCTTC. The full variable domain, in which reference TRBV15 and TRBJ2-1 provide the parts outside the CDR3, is DAMVIQNPRYQVTQFGKPVTLSCSQTLNHNVMYWYQQKSSQAPKLLFHYYDKDFNNEADTPDNFQSRRPNTSFCFLDIRSPGLGDTAMYLCAILGPPDNEQFFGPGTRLTVL.

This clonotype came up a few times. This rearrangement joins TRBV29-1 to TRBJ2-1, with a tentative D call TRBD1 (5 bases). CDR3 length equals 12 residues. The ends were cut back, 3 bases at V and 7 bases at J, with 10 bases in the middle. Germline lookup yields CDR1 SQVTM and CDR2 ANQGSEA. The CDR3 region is CSVEPQGNEQFF. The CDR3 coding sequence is TGCAGCGTTGAGCCGCAGGGTAATGAGCAGTTCTTC.

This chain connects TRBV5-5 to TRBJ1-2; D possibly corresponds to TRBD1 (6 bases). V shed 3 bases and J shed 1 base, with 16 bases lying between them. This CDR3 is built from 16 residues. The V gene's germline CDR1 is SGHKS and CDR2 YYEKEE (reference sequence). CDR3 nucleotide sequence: TGTGCCAGCAGCTCGAATCCAGGGGCGATTAACTATGGCTACACCTTC. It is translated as CASSSNPGAINYGYTF.

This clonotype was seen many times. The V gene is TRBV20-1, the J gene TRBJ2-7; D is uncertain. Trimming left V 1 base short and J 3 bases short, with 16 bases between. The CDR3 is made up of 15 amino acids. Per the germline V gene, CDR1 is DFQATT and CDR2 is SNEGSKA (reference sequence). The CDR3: CSARARPASLYEQYF. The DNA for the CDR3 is TGCAGTGCTAGAGCCCGCCCGGCCTCCCTCTACGAGCAGTACTTC.

The chain's CDR3 is CASSQPLAGINTGELFF. The CDR3 nucleotides are TGCGCCAGCAGCCAACCTCTAGCGGGGATCAACACCGGGGAGCTGTTTTTT. V is TRBV4-1 and J is TRBJ2-2; 9 bases are a match to TRBD2. The CDR3 is 17 residues long. CDR1 is MGHRA, CDR2 YSYEKL, per germline. Germline trimming cut 2 bases from V and 2 bases from J; bases unmatched to any gene: 6.

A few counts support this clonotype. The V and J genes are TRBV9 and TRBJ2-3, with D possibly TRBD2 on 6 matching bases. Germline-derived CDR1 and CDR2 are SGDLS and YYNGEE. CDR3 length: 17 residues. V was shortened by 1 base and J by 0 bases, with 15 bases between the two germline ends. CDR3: CASSVRDFHSSTDTQYF. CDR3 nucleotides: TGTGCCAGCAGCGTAAGGGACTTCCACTCTAGCACAGATACGCAGTATTTT.

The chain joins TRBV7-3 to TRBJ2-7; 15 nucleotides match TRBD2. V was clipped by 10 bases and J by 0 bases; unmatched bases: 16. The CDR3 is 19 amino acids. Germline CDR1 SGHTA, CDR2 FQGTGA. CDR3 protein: CAITLPGLAGGPSSYEQYF. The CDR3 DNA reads TGTGCCATCACACTACCGGGACTAGCGGGGGGCCCCTCCTCCTACGAGCAGTACTTC.

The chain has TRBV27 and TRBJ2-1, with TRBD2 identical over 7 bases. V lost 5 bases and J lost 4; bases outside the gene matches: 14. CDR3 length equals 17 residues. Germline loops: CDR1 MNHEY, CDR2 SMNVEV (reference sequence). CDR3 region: CASSPLLREGHYNEQFF. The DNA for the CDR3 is TGTGCCAGCAGTCCCCTCCTGAGGGAGGGCCATTACAATGAGCAGTTCTTC.

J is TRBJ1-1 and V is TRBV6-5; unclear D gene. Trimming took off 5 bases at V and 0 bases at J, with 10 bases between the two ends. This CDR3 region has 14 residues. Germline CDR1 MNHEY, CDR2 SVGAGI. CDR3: CASSPGGLNTEAFF. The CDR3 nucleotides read TGTGCCAGCAGTCCCGGCGGGTTGAACACTGAAGCTTTCTTT.

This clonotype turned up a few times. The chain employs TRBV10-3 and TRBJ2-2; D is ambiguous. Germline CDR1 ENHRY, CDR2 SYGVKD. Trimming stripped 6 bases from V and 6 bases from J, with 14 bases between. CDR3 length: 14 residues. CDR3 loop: CAISATSWAGELFF. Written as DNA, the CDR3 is TGTGCCATCAGCGCCACCAGTTGGGCCGGGGAGCTGTTTTTT.

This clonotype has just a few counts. In DNA form, the CDR3 reads TGCAGCGTTGATACGGGGTGGAGGGCAGATACGCAGTATTTT. Translation gives CSVDTGWRADTQYF. The chain has TRBV29-1 and TRBJ2-3; D possibly corresponds to TRBD2 (6 bases). The CDR3 runs to 14 residues. Trimming took off 3 bases at V and 4 bases at J, with 14 bases between the two ends. The germline CDR1 and CDR2 sequences are SQVTM and ANQGSEA.

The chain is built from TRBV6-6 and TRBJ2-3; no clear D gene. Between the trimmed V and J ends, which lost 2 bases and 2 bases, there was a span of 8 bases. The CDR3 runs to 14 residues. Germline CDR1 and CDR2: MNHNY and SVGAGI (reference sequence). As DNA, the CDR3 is TGTGCCAGCAGTTACAGCGCAGTCACAGATACGCAGTATTTT. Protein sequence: CASSYSAVTDTQYF.

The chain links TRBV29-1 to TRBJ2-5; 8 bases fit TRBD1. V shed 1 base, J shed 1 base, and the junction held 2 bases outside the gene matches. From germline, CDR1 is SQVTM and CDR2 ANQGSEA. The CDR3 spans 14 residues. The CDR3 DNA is TGCAGCGTTGAAGTGGGGACAGGCCAAGAGACCCAGTACTTC. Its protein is CSVEVGTGQETQYF.

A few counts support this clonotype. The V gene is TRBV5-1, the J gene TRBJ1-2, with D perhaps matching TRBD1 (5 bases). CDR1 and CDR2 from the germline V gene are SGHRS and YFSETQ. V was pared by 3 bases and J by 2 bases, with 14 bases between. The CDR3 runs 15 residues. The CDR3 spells CASSYPQSGNYGYTF. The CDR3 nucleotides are TGCGCCAGCAGCTACCCTCAATCAGGGAACTATGGCTACACCTTC. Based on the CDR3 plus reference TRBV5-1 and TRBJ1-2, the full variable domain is KAGVTQTPRYLIKTRGQQVTLSCSPISGHRSVSWYQQTPGQGLQFLFEYFSETQRNKGNFPGRFSGRQFSNSRSEMNVSTLELGDSALYLCASSYPQSGNYGYTFGSGTRLTVV.

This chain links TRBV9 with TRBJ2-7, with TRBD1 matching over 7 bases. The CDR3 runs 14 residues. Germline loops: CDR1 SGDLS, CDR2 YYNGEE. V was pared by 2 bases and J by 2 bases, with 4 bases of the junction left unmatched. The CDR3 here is CASSVGTEAYEQYF. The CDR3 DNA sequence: TGTGCCAGCAGCGTTGGGACAGAAGCCTACGAGCAGTACTTC.

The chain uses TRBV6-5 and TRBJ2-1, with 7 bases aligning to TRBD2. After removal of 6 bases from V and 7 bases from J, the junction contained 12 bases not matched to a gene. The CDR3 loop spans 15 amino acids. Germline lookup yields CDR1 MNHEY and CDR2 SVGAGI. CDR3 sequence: CASSQGLPLGNEQFF. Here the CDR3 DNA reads TGTGCCAGCAGCCAGGGACTACCTCTTGGGAATGAGCAGTTCTTC.

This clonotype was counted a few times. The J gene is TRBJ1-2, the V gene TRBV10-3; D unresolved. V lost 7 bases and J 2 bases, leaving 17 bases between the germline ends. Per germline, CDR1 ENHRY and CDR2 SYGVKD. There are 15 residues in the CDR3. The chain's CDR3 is CAINGNPSLNYGYTF. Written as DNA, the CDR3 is TGTGCCATCAACGGAAACCCCTCGTTAAACTATGGCTACACCTTC.